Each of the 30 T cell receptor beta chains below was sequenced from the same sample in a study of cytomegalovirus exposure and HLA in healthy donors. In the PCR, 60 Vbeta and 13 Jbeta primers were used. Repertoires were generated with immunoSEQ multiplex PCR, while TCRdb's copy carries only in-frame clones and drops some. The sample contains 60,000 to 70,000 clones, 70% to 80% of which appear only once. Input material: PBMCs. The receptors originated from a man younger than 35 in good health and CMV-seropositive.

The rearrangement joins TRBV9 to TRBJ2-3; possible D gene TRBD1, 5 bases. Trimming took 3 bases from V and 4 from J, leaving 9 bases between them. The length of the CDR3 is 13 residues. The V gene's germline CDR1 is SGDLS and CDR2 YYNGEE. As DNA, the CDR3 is TGTGCCAGCAGCGGACAACAGGCAGATACGCAGTATTTT. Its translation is CASSGQQADTQYF. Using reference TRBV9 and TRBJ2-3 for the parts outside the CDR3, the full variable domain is DSGVTQTPKHLITATGQRVTLRCSPRSGDLSVYWYQQSLDQGLQFLIQYYNGEERAKGNILERFSAQQFPDLHSELNLSSLELGDSALYFCASSGQQADTQYFGPGTRLTVL.

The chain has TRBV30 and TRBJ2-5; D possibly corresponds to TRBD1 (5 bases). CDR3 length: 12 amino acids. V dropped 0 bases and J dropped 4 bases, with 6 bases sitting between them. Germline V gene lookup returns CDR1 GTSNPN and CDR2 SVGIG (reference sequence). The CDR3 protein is CAWSVQGETQYF. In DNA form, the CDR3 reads TGTGCCTGGAGTGTTCAGGGAGAGACCCAGTACTTC.

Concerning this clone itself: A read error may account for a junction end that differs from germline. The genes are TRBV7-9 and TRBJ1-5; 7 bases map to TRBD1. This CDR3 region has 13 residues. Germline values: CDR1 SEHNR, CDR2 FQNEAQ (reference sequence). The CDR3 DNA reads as TGTTCCAGCAGCGAGGGGGCGAGGCAGCCCCAGCATTTT. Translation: CSSSEGARQPQHF.

The CDR3 region has the DNA TGTGCCAGCACCCAGGGGGTTTTGGCTGAAGCTTTCTTT. Its translation is CASTQGVLAEAFF. This sequence joins TRBV7-2 and TRBJ1-1; 7 positions match TRBD1. CDR3 size: 13 residues. J lost 6 bases, V lost 7 bases, and 8 bases had no gene match. Germline V lookup: CDR1 SGHTA, CDR2 FQGNSA. Supplemented by reference TRBV7-2 and TRBJ1-1, the full variable domain reads GAGVSQSPSNKVTEKGKDVELRCDPISGHTALYWYRQSLGQGLEFLIYFQGNSAPDKSGLPSDRFSAERTGGSVSTLTIQRTQQEDSAVYLCASTQGVLAEAFFGQGTRLTVV.

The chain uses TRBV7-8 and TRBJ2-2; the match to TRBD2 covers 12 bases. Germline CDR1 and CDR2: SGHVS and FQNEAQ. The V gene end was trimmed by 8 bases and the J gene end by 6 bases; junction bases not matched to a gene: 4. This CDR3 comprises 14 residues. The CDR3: CASGLAGIAGELFF. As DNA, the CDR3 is TGTGCCAGCGGACTAGCGGGGATCGCCGGGGAGCTGTTTTTT.

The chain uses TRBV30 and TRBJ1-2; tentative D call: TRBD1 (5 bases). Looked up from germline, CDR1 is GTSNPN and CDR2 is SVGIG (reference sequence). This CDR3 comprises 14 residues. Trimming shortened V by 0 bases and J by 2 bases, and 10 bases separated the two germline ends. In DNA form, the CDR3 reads TGTGCCTGGAGTGTAGGGACTTTCAACTATGGCTACACCTTC. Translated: CAWSVGTFNYGYTF. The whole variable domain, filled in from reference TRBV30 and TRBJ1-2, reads SQTIHQWPATLVQPVGSPLSLECTVEGTSNPNLYWYRQAAGRGLQLLFYSVGIGQISSEVPQNLSASRPQDRQFILSSKKLLLSDSGFYLCAWSVGTFNYGYTFGSGTRLTVV.

This chain's CDR3 is CASRTTENTEAFF. The DNA for the CDR3 is TGTGCCAGCAGGACGACAGAGAACACTGAAGCTTTCTTT. This chain uses TRBV6-5 with TRBJ1-1; D is possibly TRBD1 (5 bases). This CDR3 spans 13 amino acids. Trimming took off 6 bases at V and 1 base at J, with 9 bases between the two ends. Germline values: CDR1 MNHEY, CDR2 SVGAGI.

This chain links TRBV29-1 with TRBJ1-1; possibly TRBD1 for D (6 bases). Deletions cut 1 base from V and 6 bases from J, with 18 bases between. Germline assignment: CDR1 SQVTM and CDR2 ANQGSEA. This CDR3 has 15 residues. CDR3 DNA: TGCAGCGTTGAAGGGGGGAGAGGGACAACGGCTGAAGCTTTCTTT. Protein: CSVEGGRGTTAEAFF.

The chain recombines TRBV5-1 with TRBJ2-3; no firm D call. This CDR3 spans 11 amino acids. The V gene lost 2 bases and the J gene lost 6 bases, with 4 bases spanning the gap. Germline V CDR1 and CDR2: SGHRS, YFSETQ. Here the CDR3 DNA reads TGCGCCAGCAGCTTAAGCGATACGCAGTATTTT. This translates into CASSLSDTQYF.

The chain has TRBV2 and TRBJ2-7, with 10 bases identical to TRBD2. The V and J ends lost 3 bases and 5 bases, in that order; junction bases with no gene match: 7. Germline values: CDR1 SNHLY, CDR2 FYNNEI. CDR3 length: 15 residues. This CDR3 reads CASSDTLAGVDEQYF. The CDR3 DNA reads TGTGCCAGCAGTGATACCCTAGCGGGAGTCGACGAGCAGTACTTC.

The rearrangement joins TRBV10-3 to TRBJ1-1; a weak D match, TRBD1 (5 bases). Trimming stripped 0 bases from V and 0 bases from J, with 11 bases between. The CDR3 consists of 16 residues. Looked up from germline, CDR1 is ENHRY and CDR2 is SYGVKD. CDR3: CAISESVREVNTEAFF. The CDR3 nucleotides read TGTGCCATCAGTGAGTCGGTCAGGGAGGTGAACACTGAAGCTTTCTTT.

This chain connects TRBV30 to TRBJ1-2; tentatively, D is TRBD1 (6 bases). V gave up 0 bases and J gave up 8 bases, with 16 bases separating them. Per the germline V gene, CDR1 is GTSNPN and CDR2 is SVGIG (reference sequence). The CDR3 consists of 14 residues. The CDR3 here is CAWSVQGHYSGYTF. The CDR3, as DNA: TGTGCCTGGAGTGTACAGGGCCACTATAGCGGCTACACCTTC.

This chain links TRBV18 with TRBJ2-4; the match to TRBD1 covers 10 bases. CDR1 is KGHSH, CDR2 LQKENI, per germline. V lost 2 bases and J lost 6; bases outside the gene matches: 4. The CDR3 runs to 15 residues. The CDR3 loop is CASSPYRDRGNIQYF. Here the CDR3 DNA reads TGTGCCAGCTCACCATACCGGGACAGGGGAAACATTCAGTACTTC.

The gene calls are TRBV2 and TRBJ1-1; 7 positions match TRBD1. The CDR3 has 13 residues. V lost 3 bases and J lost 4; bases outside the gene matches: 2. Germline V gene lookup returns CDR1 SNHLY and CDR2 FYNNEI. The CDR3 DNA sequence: TGTGCCAGCAGTGACCAGGGGGGCACTGAAGCTTTCTTT. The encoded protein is CASSDQGGTEAFF.

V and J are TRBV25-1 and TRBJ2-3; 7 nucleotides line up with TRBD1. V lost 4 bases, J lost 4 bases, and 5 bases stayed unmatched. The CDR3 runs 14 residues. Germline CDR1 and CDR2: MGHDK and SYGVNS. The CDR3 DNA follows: TGTGCCAGCAGTGGGACAGGTCCCGCAGATACGCAGTATTTT. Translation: CASSGTGPADTQYF.

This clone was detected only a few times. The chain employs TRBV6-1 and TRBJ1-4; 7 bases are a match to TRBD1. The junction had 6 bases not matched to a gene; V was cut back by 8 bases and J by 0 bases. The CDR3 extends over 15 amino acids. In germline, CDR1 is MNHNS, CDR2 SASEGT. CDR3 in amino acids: CASLTGVATNEKLFF. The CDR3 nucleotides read TGTGCCAGCCTCACAGGGGTCGCAACTAATGAAAAACTGTTTTTT.

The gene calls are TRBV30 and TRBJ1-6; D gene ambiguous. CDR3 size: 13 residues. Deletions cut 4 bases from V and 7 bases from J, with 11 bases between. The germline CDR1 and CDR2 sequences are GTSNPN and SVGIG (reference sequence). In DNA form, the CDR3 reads TGTGCCTGGAAGCTCCTGATAAATTCACCCCTCCACTTT. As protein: CAWKLLINSPLHF. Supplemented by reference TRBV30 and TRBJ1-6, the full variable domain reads SQTIHQWPATLVQPVGSPLSLECTVEGTSNPNLYWYRQAAGRGLQLLFYSVGIGQISSEVPQNLSASRPQDRQFILSSKKLLLSDSGFYLCAWKLLINSPLHFGNGTRLTVT.

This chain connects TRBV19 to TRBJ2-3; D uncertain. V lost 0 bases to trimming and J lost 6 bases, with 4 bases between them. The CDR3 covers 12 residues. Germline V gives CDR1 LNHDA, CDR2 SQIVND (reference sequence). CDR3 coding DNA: TGTGCCAGTAGTATAGACGGGGATACGCAGTATTTT. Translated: CASSIDGDTQYF. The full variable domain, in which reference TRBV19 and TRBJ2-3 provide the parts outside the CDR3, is DGGITQSPKYLFRKEGQNVTLSCEQNLNHDAMYWYRQDPGQGLRLIYYSQIVNDFQKGDIAEGYSVSREKKESFPLTVTSAQKNPTAFYLCASSIDGDTQYFGPGTRLTVL.

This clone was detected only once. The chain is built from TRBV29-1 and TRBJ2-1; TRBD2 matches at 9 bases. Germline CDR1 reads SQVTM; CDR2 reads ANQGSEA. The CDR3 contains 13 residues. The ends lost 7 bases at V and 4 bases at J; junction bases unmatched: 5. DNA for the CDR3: TGCAGCGGCGGGACTAGCTTGTACAATGAGCAGTTCTTC. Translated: CSGGTSLYNEQFF.

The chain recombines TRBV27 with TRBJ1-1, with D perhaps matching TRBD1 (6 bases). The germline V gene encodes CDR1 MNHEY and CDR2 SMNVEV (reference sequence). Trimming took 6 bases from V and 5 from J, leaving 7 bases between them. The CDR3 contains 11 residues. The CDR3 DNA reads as TGTGCCAGCAGGAGGGGGACTGAAGCTTTCTTT. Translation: CASRRGTEAFF.

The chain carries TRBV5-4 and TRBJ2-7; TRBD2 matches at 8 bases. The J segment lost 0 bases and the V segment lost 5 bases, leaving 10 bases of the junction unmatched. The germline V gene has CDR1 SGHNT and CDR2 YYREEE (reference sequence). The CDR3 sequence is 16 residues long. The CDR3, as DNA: TGTGCCAGCAGGCCGGGGGGGCCTTTTTCCTCCTACGAGCAGTACTTC. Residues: CASRPGGPFSSYEQYF.

The CDR3 loop is CAWRAQGRGAEAFF. In DNA form, the CDR3 reads TGTGCCTGGAGAGCACAGGGGAGAGGGGCTGAAGCTTTCTTT. The V call is TRBV30, the J call TRBJ1-1; 7 bases fit TRBD1. The V gene's germline CDR1 is GTSNPN and CDR2 SVGIG (reference sequence). This CDR3 contains 14 residues. The junction had 10 bases not matched to a gene; V was cut back by 3 bases and J by 6 bases. Full variable domain (remainder filled in from reference TRBV30 and TRBJ1-1): SQTIHQWPATLVQPVGSPLSLECTVEGTSNPNLYWYRQAAGRGLQLLFYSVGIGQISSEVPQNLSASRPQDRQFILSSKKLLLSDSGFYLCAWRAQGRGAEAFFGQGTRLTVV.

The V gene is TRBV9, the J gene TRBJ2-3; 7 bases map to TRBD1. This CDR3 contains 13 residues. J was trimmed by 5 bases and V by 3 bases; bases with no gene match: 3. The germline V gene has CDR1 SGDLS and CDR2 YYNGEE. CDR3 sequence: CASSDTGVDTQYF. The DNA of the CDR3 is TGTGCCAGCAGCGACACAGGGGTAGATACGCAGTATTTT.

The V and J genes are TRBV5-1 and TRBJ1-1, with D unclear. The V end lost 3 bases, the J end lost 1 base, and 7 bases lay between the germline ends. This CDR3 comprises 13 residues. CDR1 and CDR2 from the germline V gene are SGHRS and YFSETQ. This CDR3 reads CASSSTQNTEAFF. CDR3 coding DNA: TGCGCCAGCAGCTCCACTCAGAACACTGAAGCTTTCTTT.

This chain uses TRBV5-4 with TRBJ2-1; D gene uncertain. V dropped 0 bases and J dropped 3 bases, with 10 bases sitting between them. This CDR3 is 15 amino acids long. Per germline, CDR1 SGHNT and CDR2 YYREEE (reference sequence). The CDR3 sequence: CASSLAPPIYNEQFF. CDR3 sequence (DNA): TGTGCCAGCAGCTTGGCCCCCCCCATCTACAATGAGCAGTTCTTC. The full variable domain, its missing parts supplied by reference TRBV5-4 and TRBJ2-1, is ETGVTQSPTHLIKTRGQQVTLRCSSQSGHNTVSWYQQALGQGPQFIFQYYREEENGRGNFPPRFSGLQFPNYSSELNVNALELDDSALYLCASSLAPPIYNEQFFGPGTRLTVL.

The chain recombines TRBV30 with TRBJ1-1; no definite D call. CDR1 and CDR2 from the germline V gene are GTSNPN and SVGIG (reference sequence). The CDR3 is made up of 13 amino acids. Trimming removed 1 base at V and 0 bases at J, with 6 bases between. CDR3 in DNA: TGTGCCTGGAGTGACAGCCTGAACACTGAAGCTTTCTTT. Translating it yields CAWSDSLNTEAFF.

The CDR3 DNA reads as TGTGCCAGCAGCGGTGGGCTAACTGGGGCCAACGTCCTGACTTTC. Translated, it gives CASSGGLTGANVLTF. The rearrangement joins TRBV9 to TRBJ2-6; no definite D call. V was shortened by 3 bases and J by 2 bases, with 9 bases between the two germline ends. The CDR3 has 15 amino acids. Germline-derived CDR1 and CDR2 are SGDLS and YYNGEE.

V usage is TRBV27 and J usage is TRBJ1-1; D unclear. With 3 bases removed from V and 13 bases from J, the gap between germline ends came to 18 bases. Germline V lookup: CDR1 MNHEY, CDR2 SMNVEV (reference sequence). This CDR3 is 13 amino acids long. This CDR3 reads CASSFSQLQRVFF. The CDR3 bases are TGTGCCAGCAGTTTTTCTCAGTTACAGAGGGTTTTCTTT.

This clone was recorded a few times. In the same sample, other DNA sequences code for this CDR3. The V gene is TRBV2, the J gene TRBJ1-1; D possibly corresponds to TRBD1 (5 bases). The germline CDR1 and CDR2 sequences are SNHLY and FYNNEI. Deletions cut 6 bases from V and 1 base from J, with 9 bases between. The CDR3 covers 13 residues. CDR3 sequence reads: CASSPQGNTEAFF. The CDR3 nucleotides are TGTGCCAGCAGCCCCCAGGGGAACACTGAAGCTTTCTTT.

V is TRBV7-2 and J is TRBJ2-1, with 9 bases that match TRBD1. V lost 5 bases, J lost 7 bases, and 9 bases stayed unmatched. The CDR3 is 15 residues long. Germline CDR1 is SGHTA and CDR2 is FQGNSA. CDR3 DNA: TGTGCCAGCAGCCCACAAACAGGGGGCCCGAATGAGCAGTTCTTC. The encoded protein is CASSPQTGGPNEQFF.